Sequencing of this TCR beta chain was carried out in a study of T cell responses to AZD1222 COVID-19 vaccine. The CDR3 has 17 residues. V shed 5 bases and J 3 bases; nucleotides not matched to a gene: 13. CDR1 and CDR2 (germline): SGHVS, FQNEAQ. Produced via immunoSEQ multiplex PCR; TCRdb's table is partial and in-frame only. The data hold 180,000 or so clones, with roughly 92% observed a single time. Sample: peripheral blood, taken 28 days after the second AZD1222 dose. The V call is TRBV7-8, the J call TRBJ1-1; 9 bases agree with TRBD1. The sequence came from an adult who received the AZD1222 COVID-19 vaccine. The CDR3 DNA reads as TGTGCCAGCAGCCCCTCGGACAGGGGTTTTCTCGACACTGAAGCTTTCTTT. Its protein is CASSPSDRGFLDTEAFF.